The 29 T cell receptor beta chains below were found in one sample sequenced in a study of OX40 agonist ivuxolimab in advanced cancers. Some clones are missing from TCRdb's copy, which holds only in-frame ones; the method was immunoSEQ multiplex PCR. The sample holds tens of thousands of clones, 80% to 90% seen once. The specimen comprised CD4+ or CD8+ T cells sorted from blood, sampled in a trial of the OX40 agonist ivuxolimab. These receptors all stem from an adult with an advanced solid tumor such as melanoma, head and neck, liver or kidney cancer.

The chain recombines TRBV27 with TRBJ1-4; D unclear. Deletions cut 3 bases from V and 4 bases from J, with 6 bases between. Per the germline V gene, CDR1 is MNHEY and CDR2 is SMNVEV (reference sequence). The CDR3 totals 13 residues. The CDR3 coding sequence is TGTGCCAGCAGTTTCCAGCGTAATGAAAAACTGTTTTTT. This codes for CASSFQRNEKLFF.

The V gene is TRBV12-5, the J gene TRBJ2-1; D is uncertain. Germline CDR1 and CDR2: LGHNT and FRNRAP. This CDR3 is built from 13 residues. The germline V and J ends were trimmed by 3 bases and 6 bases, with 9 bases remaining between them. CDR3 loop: CASGFLVANEQFF. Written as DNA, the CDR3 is TGTGCTAGTGGTTTCTTGGTGGCCAATGAGCAGTTCTTC.

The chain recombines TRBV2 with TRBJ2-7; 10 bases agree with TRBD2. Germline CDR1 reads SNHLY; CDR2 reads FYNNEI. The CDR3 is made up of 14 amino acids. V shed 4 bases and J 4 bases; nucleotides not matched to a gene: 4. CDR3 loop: CASSAGLALYEQYF. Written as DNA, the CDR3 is TGTGCCAGCAGTGCGGGACTAGCGTTGTACGAGCAGTACTTC.

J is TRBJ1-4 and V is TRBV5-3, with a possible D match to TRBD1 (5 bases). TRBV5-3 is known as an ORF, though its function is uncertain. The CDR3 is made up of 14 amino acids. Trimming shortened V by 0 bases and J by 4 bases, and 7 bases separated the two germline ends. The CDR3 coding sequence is TGTGCCAGAAGCTTGGAAAGGGGTAATGAAAAACTGTTTTTT. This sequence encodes CARSLERGNEKLFF.

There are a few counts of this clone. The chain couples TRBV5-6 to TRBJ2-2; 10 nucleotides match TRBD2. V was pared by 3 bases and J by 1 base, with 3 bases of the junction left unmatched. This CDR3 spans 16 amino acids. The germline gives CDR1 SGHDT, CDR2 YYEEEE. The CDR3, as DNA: TGTGCCAGCAGCTCCGGACTAGCGGTGAACACCGGGGAGCTGTTTTTT. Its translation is CASSSGLAVNTGELFF.

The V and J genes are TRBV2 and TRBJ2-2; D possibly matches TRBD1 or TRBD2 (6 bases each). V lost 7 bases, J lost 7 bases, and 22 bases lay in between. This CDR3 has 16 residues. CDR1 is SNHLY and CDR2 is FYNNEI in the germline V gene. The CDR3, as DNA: TGTGCCAGCAAACCGCTCGGGGGCCTAGGGAGCGGGGAGCTGTTTTTT. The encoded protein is CASKPLGGLGSGELFF.

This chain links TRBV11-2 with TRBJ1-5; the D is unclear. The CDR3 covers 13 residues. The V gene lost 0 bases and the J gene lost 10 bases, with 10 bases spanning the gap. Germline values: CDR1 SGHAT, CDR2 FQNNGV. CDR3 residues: CASSLEDVSPQHF. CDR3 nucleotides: TGTGCCAGCAGCTTAGAGGATGTCAGTCCCCAGCATTTT.

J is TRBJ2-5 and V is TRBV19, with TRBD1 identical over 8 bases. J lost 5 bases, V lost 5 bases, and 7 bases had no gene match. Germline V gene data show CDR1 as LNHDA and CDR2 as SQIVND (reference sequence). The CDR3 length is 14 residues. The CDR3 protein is CASSVGQGQETQYF. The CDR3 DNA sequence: TGTGCCAGTAGTGTAGGACAGGGTCAGGAGACCCAGTACTTC.

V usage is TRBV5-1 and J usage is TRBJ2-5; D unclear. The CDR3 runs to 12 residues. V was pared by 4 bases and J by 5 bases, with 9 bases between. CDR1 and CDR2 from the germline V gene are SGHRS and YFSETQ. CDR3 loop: CASSRGGETQYF. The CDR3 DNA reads TGCGCCAGCAGCCGCGGTGGGGAGACCCAGTACTTC.

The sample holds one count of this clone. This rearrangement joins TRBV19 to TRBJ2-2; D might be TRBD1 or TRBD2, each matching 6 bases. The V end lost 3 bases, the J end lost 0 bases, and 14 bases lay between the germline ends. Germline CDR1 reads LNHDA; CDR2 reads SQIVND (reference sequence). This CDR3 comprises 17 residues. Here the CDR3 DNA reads TGTGCCAGTAGTATGAACAGGGAGGCCCCGAACACCGGGGAGCTGTTTTTT. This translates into CASSMNREAPNTGELFF.

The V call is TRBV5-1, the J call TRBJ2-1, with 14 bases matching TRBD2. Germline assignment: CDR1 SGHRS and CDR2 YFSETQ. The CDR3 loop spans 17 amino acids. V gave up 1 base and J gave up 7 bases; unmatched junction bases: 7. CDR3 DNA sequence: TGCGCCAGCAGCTTGTACGGGACTAGCGGGAGTAGGAATGAGCAGTTCTTC. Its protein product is CASSLYGTSGSRNEQFF.

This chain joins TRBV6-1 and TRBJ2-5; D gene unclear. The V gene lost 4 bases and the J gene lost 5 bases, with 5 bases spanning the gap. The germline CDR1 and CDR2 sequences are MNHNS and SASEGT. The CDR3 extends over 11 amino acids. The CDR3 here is CASSVIETQYF. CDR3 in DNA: TGTGCCAGCAGTGTGATTGAGACCCAGTACTTC.

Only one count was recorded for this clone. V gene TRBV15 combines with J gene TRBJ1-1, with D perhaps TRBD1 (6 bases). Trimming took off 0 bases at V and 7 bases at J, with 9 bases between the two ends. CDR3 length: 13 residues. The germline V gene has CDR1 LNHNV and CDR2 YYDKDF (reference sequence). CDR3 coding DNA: TGTGCCACCAGCAGAGAGAGGGGGTTTGAAGCTTTCTTT. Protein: CATSRERGFEAFF.

The CDR3 reads CASSLSGTGKETQYF. The CDR3 coding sequence is TGCGCCAGCAGCTTGTCCGGGACAGGGAAAGAGACCCAGTACTTC. The chain is built from TRBV5-1 and TRBJ2-5; 9 bases agree with TRBD1. This CDR3 has 15 amino acids. Looked up from germline, CDR1 is SGHRS and CDR2 is YFSETQ. Losses at the gene ends were 1 base for V and 3 bases for J; bases not matched to a gene: 4.

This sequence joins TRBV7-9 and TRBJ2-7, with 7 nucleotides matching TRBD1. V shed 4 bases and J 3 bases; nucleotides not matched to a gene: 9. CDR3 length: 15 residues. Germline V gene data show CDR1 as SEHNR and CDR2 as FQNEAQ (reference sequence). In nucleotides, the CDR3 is TGTGCCAGCAGCTCTAGCCGGGACAGCTTCTACGAGCAGTACTTC. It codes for CASSSSRDSFYEQYF.

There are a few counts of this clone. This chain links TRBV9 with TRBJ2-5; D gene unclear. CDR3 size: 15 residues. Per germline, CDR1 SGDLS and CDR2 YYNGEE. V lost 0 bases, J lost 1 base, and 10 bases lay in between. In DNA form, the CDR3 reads TGTGCCAGCAGCGTAGGACCAGTAATCCAAGAGACCCAGTACTTC. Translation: CASSVGPVIQETQYF.

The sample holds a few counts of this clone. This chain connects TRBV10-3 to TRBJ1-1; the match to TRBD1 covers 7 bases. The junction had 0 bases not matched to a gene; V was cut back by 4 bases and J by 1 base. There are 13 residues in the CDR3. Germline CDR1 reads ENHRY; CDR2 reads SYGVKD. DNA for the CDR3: TGTGCCATCAGTGGACAGGGGAACACTGAAGCTTTCTTT. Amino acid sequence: CAISGQGNTEAFF.

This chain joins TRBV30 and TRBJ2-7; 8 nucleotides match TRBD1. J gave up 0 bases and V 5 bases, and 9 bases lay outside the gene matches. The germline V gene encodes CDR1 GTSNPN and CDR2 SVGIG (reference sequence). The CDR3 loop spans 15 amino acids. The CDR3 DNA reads TGTGCCTGGGGCTGGACAGGGAAACCCTCCTACGAGCAGTACTTC. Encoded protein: CAWGWTGKPSYEQYF.

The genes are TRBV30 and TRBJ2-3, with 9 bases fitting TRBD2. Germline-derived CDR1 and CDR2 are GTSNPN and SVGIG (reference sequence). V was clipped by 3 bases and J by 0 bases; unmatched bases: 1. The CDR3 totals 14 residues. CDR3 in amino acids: CAWRLAGSTDTQYF. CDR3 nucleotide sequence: TGTGCCTGGAGACTAGCGGGTAGCACAGATACGCAGTATTTT.

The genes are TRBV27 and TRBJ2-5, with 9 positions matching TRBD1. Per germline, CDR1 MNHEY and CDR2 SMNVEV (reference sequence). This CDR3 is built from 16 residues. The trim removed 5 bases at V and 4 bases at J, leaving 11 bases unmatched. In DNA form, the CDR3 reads TGTGCCAGCAGTAACTTACAGGGGGCAAGCGGAGAGACCCAGTACTTC. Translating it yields CASSNLQGASGETQYF.

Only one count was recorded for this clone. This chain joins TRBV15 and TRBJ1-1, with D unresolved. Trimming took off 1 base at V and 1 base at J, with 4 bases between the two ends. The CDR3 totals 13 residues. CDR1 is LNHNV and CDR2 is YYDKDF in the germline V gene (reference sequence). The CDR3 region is CATSRVGNTEAFF. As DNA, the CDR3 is TGTGCCACCAGCAGAGTGGGGAACACTGAAGCTTTCTTT.

The CDR3 reads CSVDIAGGYYEQYF. CDR3 DNA: TGCAGCGTTGATATTGCGGGAGGGTACTACGAGCAGTACTTC. The chain combines TRBV29-1 with TRBJ2-7, with 9 bases aligning to TRBD2. Per the germline V gene, CDR1 is SQVTM and CDR2 is ANQGSEA. This CDR3 has 14 amino acids. V shed 3 bases and J 3 bases; nucleotides not matched to a gene: 6.

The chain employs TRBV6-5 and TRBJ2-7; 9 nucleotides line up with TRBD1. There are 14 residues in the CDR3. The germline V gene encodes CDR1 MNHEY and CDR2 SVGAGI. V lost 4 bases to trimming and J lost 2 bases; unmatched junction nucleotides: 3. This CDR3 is CASSSGTGTYEQYF. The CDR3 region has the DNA TGTGCCAGCAGTTCCGGGACAGGGACCTACGAGCAGTACTTC.

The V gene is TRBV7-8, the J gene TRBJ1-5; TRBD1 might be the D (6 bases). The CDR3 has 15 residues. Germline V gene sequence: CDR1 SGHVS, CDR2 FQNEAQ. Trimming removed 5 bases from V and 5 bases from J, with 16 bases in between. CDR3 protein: CASSVDSGVHQPQHF. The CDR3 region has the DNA TGTGCCAGCAGCGTGGACAGTGGGGTTCATCAGCCCCAGCATTTT.

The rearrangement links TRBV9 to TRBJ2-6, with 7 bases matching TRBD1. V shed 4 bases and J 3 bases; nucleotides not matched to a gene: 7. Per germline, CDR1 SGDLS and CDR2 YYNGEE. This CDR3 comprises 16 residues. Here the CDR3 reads CASSREGAHGANVLTF. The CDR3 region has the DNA TGTGCCAGCAGCCGCGAGGGGGCGCATGGGGCCAACGTCCTGACTTTC.

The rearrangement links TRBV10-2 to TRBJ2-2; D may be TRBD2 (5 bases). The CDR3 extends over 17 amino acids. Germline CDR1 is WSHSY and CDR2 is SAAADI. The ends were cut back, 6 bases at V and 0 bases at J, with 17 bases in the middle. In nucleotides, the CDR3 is TGCGCCAGCAGAAGCCCATCAACCGGGGCGAACACCGGGGAGCTGTTTTTT. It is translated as CASRSPSTGANTGELFF.

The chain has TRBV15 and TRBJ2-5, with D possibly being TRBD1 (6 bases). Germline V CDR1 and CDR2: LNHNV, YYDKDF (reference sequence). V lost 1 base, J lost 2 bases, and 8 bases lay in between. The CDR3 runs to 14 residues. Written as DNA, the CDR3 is TGTGCCACCAGCAGAGGGGACAAACAAGAGACCCAGTACTTC. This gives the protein CATSRGDKQETQYF.

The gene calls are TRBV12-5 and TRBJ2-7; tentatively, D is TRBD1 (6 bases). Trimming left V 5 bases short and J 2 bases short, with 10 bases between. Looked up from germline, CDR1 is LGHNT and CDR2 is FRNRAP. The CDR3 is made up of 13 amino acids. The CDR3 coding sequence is TGTGCTAGTGGTGCACAGGGTACCTACGAGCAGTACTTC. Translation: CASGAQGTYEQYF.

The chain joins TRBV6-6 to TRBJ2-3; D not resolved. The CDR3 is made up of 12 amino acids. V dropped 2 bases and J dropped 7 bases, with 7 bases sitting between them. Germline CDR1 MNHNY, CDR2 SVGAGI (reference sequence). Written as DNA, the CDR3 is TGTGCCAGCAGTTACGGTATTTATACGCAGTATTTT. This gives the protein CASSYGIYTQYF.